The 21 T cell receptor beta chains presented below share a single source sample, sequenced in a study of regulatory T cells in long-lasting Graves disease. Noted time point: newly diagnosed GD, antithyroid drugs for less than 3 months. There was RNA extracted from PBMCs, and the TCR library was made from it. For TCR beta, libraries came from iRepertoire HTBI primers and Arm-PCR of CDR3 regions. A single record per CDR3 protein comes from TCRdb applying MiXCR to the multiplex PCR reads. This repertoire shows 400,000 to 500,000 distinct CDR3 sequences, 15% to 20% found once; its top ten account for about 10%. These same data were also listed under a study on T cells in Graves' hyperthyroidism and ophthalmopathy.

The sequences come from peripheral blood mononuclear cells (PBMCs), collected at new diagnosis, from a patient treated with antithyroid drugs. The receptors stem from a woman in her 30s with Graves disease.

The chain links TRBV28 to TRBJ2-1, with 7 bases matching TRBD1. The germline gives CDR1 MDHEN, CDR2 SYDVKM. Trimming removed 7 bases from V and 2 bases from J; junction bases left unmatched: 11. CDR3 length equals 16 residues. Here the CDR3 DNA reads TGTGCCAGCAATATGCCCGGGGACAGTACCTACAATGAGCAGTTCTTC. Translation: CASNMPGDSTYNEQFF.

In this sample, this clonotype turned up a few times. The CDR3 sequence is CASSPGRSSGNTIYF. Written as DNA, the CDR3 is TGTGCCAGCTCACCTGGCAGGAGCTCTGGAAACACCATATATTTT. The V and J genes are TRBV18 and TRBJ1-3; D call uncertain. The CDR3 extends over 15 amino acids. Trimming took off 3 bases at V and 0 bases at J, with 9 bases between the two ends. Germline CDR1 reads KGHSH; CDR2 reads LQKENI.

The chain recombines TRBV10-3 with TRBJ2-1, with TRBD2 matching 7 bases. In germline, CDR1 is ENHRY, CDR2 SYGVKD. There are 15 residues in the CDR3. Trimming at V came to 8 bases and at J to 10 bases, leaving 17 bases not matched to a gene. CDR3: CAIGRGGEVGSEQFF. CDR3 DNA sequence: TGTGCCATCGGCCGTGGGGGGGAGGTCGGCTCCGAGCAGTTCTTC.

V usage is TRBV6-2 or TRBV6-3 and J usage is TRBJ2-5; weak D call: TRBD2 (5 bases). The V gene's germline CDR1 is MNHEY and CDR2 SVGEGT. The CDR3 totals 16 residues. V lost 2 bases, J lost 4 bases, and 17 bases lay in between. The CDR3 DNA reads TGTGCCAGCAGTTACCTACTAGACCCCCACCTAGAGACCCAGTACTTC. Encoded protein: CASSYLLDPHLETQYF.

This clonotype was picked up many times. This sequence joins TRBV28 and TRBJ2-3, with D hard to call. The CDR3 sequence is 17 residues long. The germline V and J ends were trimmed by 5 bases and 0 bases, with 18 bases remaining between them. CDR1 MDHEN and CDR2 SYDVKM come from the germline V gene. The DNA of the CDR3 is TGTGCCAGCAGTGCTCCAGGATTGACTTCTAGCACAGATACGCAGTATTTT. Protein product: CASSAPGLTSSTDTQYF. The entire variable domain, with the rest obtained from reference TRBV28 and TRBJ2-3, is as follows: DVKVTQSSRYLVKRTGEKVFLECVQDMDHENMFWYRQDPGLGLRLIYFSYDVKMKEKGDIPEGYSVSREKKERFSLILESASTNQTSMYLCASSAPGLTSSTDTQYFGPGTRLTVL.

V and J are TRBV4-1 and TRBJ1-3, with D possibly TRBD1 on 5 matching bases. Germline loops: CDR1 MGHRA, CDR2 YSYEKL. Trimming cost V 5 bases and J 0 bases, with 8 bases left between them. CDR3 length: 14 amino acids. The DNA for the CDR3 is TGCGCCAGCAGCTTACAGGACTCTGGAAACACCATATATTTT. This sequence encodes CASSLQDSGNTIYF.

The CDR3 DNA is TGTGCCAGTAGCGGGAGCATTGAGCAGTTCTTC. This sequence encodes CASSGSIEQFF. The chain joins TRBV19 to TRBJ2-1; possible D gene TRBD2, 6 bases. The germline CDR1 and CDR2 sequences are LNHDA and SQIVND (reference sequence). The CDR3 runs 11 residues. V was pared by 6 bases and J by 9 bases, with 9 bases between.

This clonotype occurred a few times. A junction boundary mismatches the germline segment, possibly from a read error. The chain recombines TRBV7-2 with TRBJ1-2, with D uncertain. The CDR3 covers 8 residues. Germline-derived CDR1 and CDR2 are SGHTA and FQGNSA. This CDR3 reads CASSPPAF. CDR3 nucleotides: TGTGCCAGCAGCCCCCCCGCCTTC.

This clonotype was observed a few times. This rearrangement joins TRBV20-1 to TRBJ2-1, with 8 nucleotides matching TRBD2. Germline CDR1 is DFQATT and CDR2 is SNEGSKA (reference sequence). CDR3 size: 17 residues. V was pared by 1 base and J by 4 bases, with 12 bases of the junction left unmatched. CDR3 coding DNA: TGCAGTGCTAGAGGTTTTGGTTGGGCGGGAGGATACAATGAGCAGTTCTTC. This gives the protein CSARGFGWAGGYNEQFF.

CDR3 protein: CASIPGQGNTGELFF. Written as DNA, the CDR3 is TGTGCCAGCATTCCGGGACAGGGGAACACCGGGGAGCTGTTTTTT. V is TRBV28 and J is TRBJ2-2; TRBD1 agrees at 9 bases. The ends lost 7 bases at V and 1 base at J; junction bases unmatched: 4. Germline CDR1 and CDR2: MDHEN and SYDVKM. This CDR3 region has 15 residues.

This clonotype was found many times. The CDR3 spells CSARDWAGDSNEQFF. Written as DNA, the CDR3 is TGCAGTGCTAGAGATTGGGCTGGGGATTCCAATGAGCAGTTCTTC. This chain uses TRBV20-1 with TRBJ2-1; D unresolved. Germline assignment: CDR1 DFQATT and CDR2 SNEGSKA (reference sequence). V was shortened by 0 bases and J by 6 bases, with 15 bases between the two germline ends. The CDR3 runs 15 residues.

This clonotype was seen at least ten times. The chain recombines TRBV7-9 with TRBJ2-1; 8 nucleotides agree with TRBD2. In germline, CDR1 is SEHNR, CDR2 FQNEAQ (reference sequence). The junction had 16 bases not matched to a gene; V was cut back by 1 base and J by 2 bases. CDR3 size: 20 residues. The chain's CDR3 is CASSLGFRGRAGVPYNEQFF. As DNA, the CDR3 is TGTGCCAGCAGCTTAGGGTTCAGGGGAAGAGCGGGAGTGCCCTACAATGAGCAGTTCTTC.

This clonotype was counted ten times or more. The CDR3 region is CASSLSSQGYYGYTF. CDR3 coding DNA: TGTGCCAGCAGTTTATCGAGTCAGGGGTACTATGGCTACACCTTC. The chain has TRBV27 and TRBJ1-2; tentative D call: TRBD1 (6 bases). The ends were cut back, 0 bases at V and 3 bases at J, with 11 bases in the middle. Germline V gene data show CDR1 as MNHEY and CDR2 as SMNVEV (reference sequence). This CDR3 has 15 residues.

This clonotype occurred many times. This chain joins TRBV30 and TRBJ2-5; the D gene could be TRBD1 or TRBD2 (5 bases each). Trimming cost V 2 bases and J 5 bases, with 12 bases left between them. CDR3 length: 13 residues. Germline CDR1 GTSNPN, CDR2 SVGIG (reference sequence). The CDR3 DNA reads as TGTGCCTGGAGTATCGGGACGGGGGAGACCCAGTACTTC. Translated: CAWSIGTGETQYF.

The V call is TRBV27, the J call TRBJ1-6, with D unclear. From germline, CDR1 is MNHEY and CDR2 SMNVEV (reference sequence). The V gene lost 7 bases and the J gene lost 3 bases, with 13 bases spanning the gap. The CDR3 spans 15 residues. The CDR3 DNA is TGTGCCAGCACCTTTACTGATTACTATAATTCACCCCTCCACTTT. Amino acid sequence: CASTFTDYYNSPLHF.

This clonotype has just one count. The J gene is TRBJ2-4, the V gene TRBV7-2; no clear D gene. The length of the CDR3 is 15 residues. V shed 1 base and J shed 0 bases, with 7 bases lying between them. From germline, CDR1 is SGHTA and CDR2 FQGNSA. The CDR3 region is CASSLEQLAKNIQYF. The CDR3 DNA reads TGTGCCAGCAGCTTAGAGCAGCTAGCCAAAAACATTCAGTACTTC.

At least ten counts were recorded for this clonotype. J is TRBJ2-5 and V is TRBV5-4, with D perhaps assigned TRBD1 or TRBD2 (6 bases each). V lost 4 bases and J lost 5, with 18 bases in between. The CDR3 spans 15 residues. Germline assignment: CDR1 SGHNT and CDR2 YYREEE (reference sequence). Here the CDR3 reads CASSETGGASETQYF. Written as DNA, the CDR3 is TGTGCCAGCAGCGAGACAGGAGGGGCAAGCGAGACCCAGTACTTC.

This clonotype was seen at least ten times. This chain joins TRBV7-9 and TRBJ2-5; 14 bases match TRBD2. The CDR3 runs to 16 residues. V shed 1 base, J shed 5 bases, and the junction held 3 bases outside the gene matches. Germline V gene lookup returns CDR1 SEHNR and CDR2 FQNEAQ (reference sequence). In nucleotides, the CDR3 is TGTGCCAGCAGCTTAGGGGGGACTAGCGGGAGTGAGACCCAGTACTTC. Its protein is CASSLGGTSGSETQYF.

This clonotype has at least ten counts. The chain links TRBV12-3 or TRBV12-4 to TRBJ2-1; 7 bases match TRBD2. The CDR3 runs to 14 residues. The trim removed 5 bases at V and 7 bases at J, leaving 8 bases unmatched. The CDR3 DNA reads as TGTGCCAGCAGTGCCGGGACTACAACAAATGAGCAGTTCTTC. Protein: CASSAGTTTNEQFF.

This clonotype was counted many times. The chain's CDR3 is CASSLGGTAGNTIYF. The CDR3 region has the DNA TGTGCCAGCAGCTTAGGAGGGACGGCTGGAAACACCATATATTTT. The chain recombines TRBV28 with TRBJ1-3; tentative D call: TRBD1 (5 bases). CDR3 length equals 15 residues. V lost 6 bases and J 2 bases, leaving 14 bases between the germline ends. Germline assignment: CDR1 MDHEN and CDR2 SYDVKM.

As concerns this clonotype: A much bigger clone sits one base away, suggesting this may be a read error. The rearrangement links TRBV2 to TRBJ1-1; TRBD1 might be the D (5 bases). Germline V gene lookup returns CDR1 SNHLY and CDR2 FYNNEI. V lost 5 bases, J lost 6 bases, and 16 bases lay in between. CDR3 length: 14 residues. The CDR3 spells CASSPLQGGAEAFF. The CDR3 DNA is TGTGCCAGCAGTCCCCTCCAGGGAGGGGCTGAAGCTTTCTTT. Together with reference TRBV2 and TRBJ1-1, the CDR3 gives the full variable domain: EPEVTQTPSHQVTQMGQEVILRCVPISNHLYFYWYRQILGQKVEFLVSFYNNEISEKSEIFDDQFSVERPDGSNFTLKIRSTKLEDSAMYFCASSPLQGGAEAFFGQGTRLTVV.